This T cell receptor beta chain was sequenced in a study of beta chain features in type 1 diabetes. Whole-study findings and limits: Amplification by PCR could prefer shorter templates, with the same effect in patients and controls.

Sorting with CD45RO/CCR7/CD25/CD127/CD95/CD27 yielded naive, central memory, regulatory and stem-like memory CD4+ cells. Sorted populations all had greater than 95% purity. All of the isolated RNA was reverse transcribed, so expressed TCRB transcripts were sequenced. TCRdb's copy holds only in-frame clones and misses some; the assay was immunoSEQ multiplex PCR. The table shows some 150,000 clones, with 40% to 55% occurring only once. To note about this clone: Its antigen is undetermined.

Input material: Tregs from blood. The origin of this receptor is a man aged 18 to 35 in good health.

For the CDR3, the DNA is TGTGCCAGCAGTTTTTCCAGGGGGTTAGCCAAAAACATTCAGTACTTC. Amino acids: CASSFSRGLAKNIQYF. This chain connects TRBV28 to TRBJ2-4, with 7 bases identical to TRBD1. The germline gives CDR1 MDHEN, CDR2 SYDVKM. J gave up 0 bases and V 3 bases, and 5 bases lay outside the gene matches. This CDR3 has 16 residues. The full variable domain, with the rest looked up from reference TRBV28 and TRBJ2-4, is DVKVTQSSRYLVKRTGEKVFLECVQDMDHENMFWYRQDPGLGLRLIYFSYDVKMKEKGDIPEGYSVSREKKERFSLILESASTNQTSMYLCASSFSRGLAKNIQYFGAGTRLSVL.